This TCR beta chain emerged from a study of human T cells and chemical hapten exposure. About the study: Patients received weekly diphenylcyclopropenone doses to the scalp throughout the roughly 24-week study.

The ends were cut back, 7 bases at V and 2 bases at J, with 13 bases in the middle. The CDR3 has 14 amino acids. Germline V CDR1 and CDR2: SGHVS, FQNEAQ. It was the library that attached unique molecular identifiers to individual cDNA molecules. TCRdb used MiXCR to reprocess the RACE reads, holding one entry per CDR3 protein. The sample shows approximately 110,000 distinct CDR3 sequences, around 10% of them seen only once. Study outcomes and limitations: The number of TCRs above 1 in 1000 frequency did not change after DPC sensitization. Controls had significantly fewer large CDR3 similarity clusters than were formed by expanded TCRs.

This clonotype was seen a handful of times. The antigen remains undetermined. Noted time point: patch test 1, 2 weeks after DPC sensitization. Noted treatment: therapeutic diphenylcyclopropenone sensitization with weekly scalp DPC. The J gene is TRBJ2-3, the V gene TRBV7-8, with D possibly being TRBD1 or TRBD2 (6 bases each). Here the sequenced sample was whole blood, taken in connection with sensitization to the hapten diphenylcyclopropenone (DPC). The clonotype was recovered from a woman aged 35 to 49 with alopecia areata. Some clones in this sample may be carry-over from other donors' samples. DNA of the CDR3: TGTGCCAGCACCATAGGGGGGTCCACAGATACGCAGTATTTT. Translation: CASTIGGSTDTQYF. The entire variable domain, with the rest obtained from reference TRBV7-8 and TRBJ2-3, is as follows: GAGVSQSPRYKVAKRGQDVALRCDPISGHVSLFWYQQALGQGPEFLTYFQNEAQLDKSGLPSDRFFAERPEGSVSTLKIQRTQQEDSAVYLCASTIGGSTDTQYFGPGTRLTVL.